Reported below is one T cell receptor beta chain. This clone was found once. This receptor's antigen is unknown. No base quality values were provided; no much bigger clone lies one nucleotide off. TCRbeta CDR3 regions were amplified from genomic DNA using the immunoSEQ Assay, a bias-controlled multiplex PCR. The paper's processing steps were these. Within the assay, amplification of reference gene primers was used to estimate how many nucleated cells each sample contained. To quantify the absolute abundance of each unique TCRbeta CDR3 rearrangement, sequence reads were collapsed and filtered. For each sample, productive Simpson clonality was calculated by taking the square root of Simpson's diversity index across productive rearrangements. This is the immuneACCESS table as TCRdb keeps it, with only in-frame sequences that have V and J called. A part of the clones is gone; compared with another copy, unresolved V genes explain less than half, and the rest is unexplained. The D gene and trimming were derived from the DNA, and the V and J assignments and clone size from that table. The sample contains just over 250,000 clones, more than 70% of them found a single time. The ten largest account for 2.3% of the sample.

The sample belongs to a study of blood T cell repertoires in COVID-19 (dated by TCRdb to the early 2020s). In the study overall: Samples from collaborators originated in the United States, Italy and Spain and spanned both the acute and convalescent phases of COVID-19. The material from the prospective study consisted of cDNA or gDNA derived from T cells, B-cell-depleted T cells, or PBMCs. The dataset comprised deeply sampled blood TCRbeta repertoires from subjects exposed to, actively infected with, or recovered from COVID-19. A freely available public database, intended as a resource for researchers studying the immune response to SARS-CoV-2, is where the repertoires were released. Samples were obtained from the ongoing ImmuneRACE study (first 160 participants) and from approximately 1,200 subjects provided by 6 global collaborators. The sample metadata nearly always contained a de-identified subject ID, COVID-19 status, age in years and sex. Where available, HLA class I and class II types were taken from metadata supplied by the sample provider and were not determined by assay-based typing.

The full study reports these points: Clinical and demographic metadata were provided uncurated, with the amount varying by source and participant.

Whole blood was collected in K2EDTA tubes by collaborating institutions according to the institutions' own protocols. For TCRbeta analysis, collaborators shipped samples as frozen whole blood, isolated PBMCs, or DNA extracted from either of those sample types. Taken from the germline V gene, the CDR1 and CDR2 loops are SGHRS and YFSETQ. At the junction V is shortened by 0 bases and J by 0 bases; bases outside the gene matches: 7. Spanning cysteine to phenylalanine, the CDR3 consists of 18 amino acids. Only CDR3 DNA is held: 54 bases, read in frame from base 1. This sequence was found in a woman in her forties or fifties with acute or convalescent COVID-19. Sequencing input: peripheral blood. The V gene is TRBV5-1 and the J gene is TRBJ2-3; 10 bases in the middle match TRBD1. At the DNA level, the sequence is TGCGCCAGCAGCTTGGCCTTCGGGACAGGGGAAAGCACAGATACGCAGTATTTT. This encodes CASSLAFGTGESTDTQYF. Outside the CDR3, residues come from the reference TRBV5-1 and TRBJ2-3 proteins, so the full variable domain is: KAGVTQTPRYLIKTRGQQVTLSCSPISGHRSVSWYQQTPGQGLQFLFEYFSETQRNKGNFPGRFSGRQFSNSRSEMNVSTLELGDSALYLCASSLAFGTGESTDTQYFGPGTRLTVL.